Below are 10 T cell receptor beta chains sequenced from a single sample in a study of shared clonotypes between healthy human individuals. TCRdb keeps only in-frame clones here, not all; method: immunoSEQ multiplex PCR. Of around 1.9 million clones listed, more than 85% are singletons. CD45RO-negative, CCR7-selected cells formed the naive CD8 fraction, which excluded terminally differentiated effector memory CD45RA+ cells. The sample consisted of naive CD8+ T cells from PBMCs. The receptors come from a man aged 18-30 years in good health. Some clones in this sample may be carry-over from other donors' samples.

As for this clone: The sample carries other DNA sequences with the same CDR3. V usage is TRBV29-1 and J usage is TRBJ2-5; D not resolved. CDR1 is SQVTM, CDR2 ANQGSEA, per germline. V was clipped by 7 bases and J by 2 bases, with 5 bases between them. This CDR3 is built from 10 residues. The CDR3 DNA follows: TGCAGCGCTCGACAAGAGACCCAGTACTTC. It yields the protein CSARQETQYF.

This clone appeared a single time. The chain links TRBV5-3 to TRBJ2-6, with 7 bases aligning to TRBD1. TRBV5-3 carries the ORF label, with uncertain function. CDR3 length: 19 residues. Trimming at V came to 5 bases and at J to 1 base, leaving 15 bases not matched to a gene. For the CDR3, the DNA is TGTGCCAGAAGGCACAAGTCGACAGGGTTTAAATCTGGGGCCAACGTCCTGACTTTC. Amino acid sequence: CARRHKSTGFKSGANVLTF.

The rearrangement joins TRBV9 to TRBJ2-3, with D hard to call. Between the trimmed V and J ends, which lost 4 bases and 2 bases, there was a span of 11 bases. CDR3 length equals 14 residues. Germline V lookup: CDR1 SGDLS, CDR2 YYNGEE. In nucleotides, the CDR3 is TGTGCCAGCAGCCTTTCCATCCTCACAGATACGCAGTATTTT. Amino acid sequence: CASSLSILTDTQYF.

The chain carries TRBV7-9 and TRBJ2-3; maybe TRBD1 (6 bases). Germline CDR1 SEHNR, CDR2 FQNEAQ (reference sequence). The CDR3 contains 15 residues. V was clipped by 5 bases and J by 4 bases, with 16 bases between them. CDR3 sequence: CASSHDRSASDTQYF. The CDR3 DNA reads TGTGCCAGCAGCCACGACAGGTCAGCCTCAGATACGCAGTATTTT.

The chain uses TRBV10-1 and TRBJ1-2; maybe TRBD1 (5 bases). The germline V gene has CDR1 WNHNN and CDR2 SYGVQD (reference sequence). V gave up 6 bases and J gave up 4 bases, with 15 bases separating them. CDR3 length: 14 residues. In nucleotides, the CDR3 is TGCGCCAGCAGGTTACTACAGGACTTCTATGGCTACACCTTC. This sequence encodes CASRLLQDFYGYTF.

The V call is TRBV7-8, the J call TRBJ2-4, with TRBD2 matching 15 bases. The CDR3 totals 18 residues. V lost 5 bases and J lost 3; bases outside the gene matches: 8. The germline V gene encodes CDR1 SGHVS and CDR2 FQNEAQ. CDR3 sequence: CASSAGTSGRPVKNIQYF. The CDR3 DNA follows: TGTGCCAGCAGCGCAGGGACTAGCGGGAGGCCCGTCAAAAACATTCAGTACTTC.

V gene TRBV27 combines with J gene TRBJ2-7, with unresolved D. Per the germline V gene, CDR1 is MNHEY and CDR2 is SMNVEV (reference sequence). The CDR3 sequence is 13 residues long. The V end was cut by 3 bases, the J end by 3 bases, with 9 bases between. The CDR3 bases are TGTGCCAGCAGTTTGACCCTGAGCTACGAGCAGTACTTC. This codes for CASSLTLSYEQYF.

The chain has TRBV19 and TRBJ2-1; the match to TRBD2 covers 11 bases. Germline CDR1 and CDR2: LNHDA and SQIVND (reference sequence). The V segment lost 6 bases and the J segment 9 bases; nucleotides outside the gene matches: 10. The length of the CDR3 is 15 residues. The DNA of the CDR3 is TGTGCCAGTAGGGGGATAGCGGGAGGGCGTCGTGAGCAGTTCTTC. The encoded protein is CASRGIAGGRREQFF.

The CDR3 loop reads CASRVLSLGGANVLTF. DNA for the CDR3: TGTGCCAGCAGGGTCCTATCTCTGGGTGGGGCCAACGTCCTGACTTTC. The V gene is TRBV25-1, the J gene TRBJ2-6; no definite D call. V lost 6 bases and J lost 3, with 15 bases in between. Germline CDR1 MGHDK, CDR2 SYGVNS. The CDR3 extends over 16 amino acids.

The chain combines TRBV7-2 with TRBJ2-2, with a weak D call TRBD1 (6 bases). Between the trimmed V and J ends, which lost 4 bases and 9 bases, there was a span of 9 bases. The CDR3 totals 12 residues. Germline lookup yields CDR1 SGHTA and CDR2 FQGNSA. The CDR3 sequence is CASSSGAWELFF. In DNA, the CDR3 is TGTGCCAGCAGCTCAGGGGCCTGGGAGCTGTTTTTT.